This TCR beta chain comes out of a study of T-cell memory formation after mild COVID-19. Study context: Clusters were largely donor specific. General study results and limits: Clones contracting over day 15 to 85 were CD4/CD8 balanced, with later expanders leaning CD4+.

This CDR3 spans 13 amino acids. Trimming cost V 7 bases and J 1 base, with 11 bases left between them. Germline CDR1 and CDR2: SGHKS and YYEKEE (reference sequence). TCRdb reprocessed the 5' RACE reads with MiXCR, giving one entry per CDR3 protein. The data show approximately 170,000 distinct CDR3 sequences, 13% seen once. As for this clonotype: Its antigen is unidentified.

The genes are TRBV5-5 and TRBJ2-5, with TRBD2 as a possible D gene (6 bases). The sequence was collected from a man aged 18 to 30 who had mild COVID-19 (a few samples of this study predate the infection). Cell type and time point are not known. Sequencing was carried out using PBMCs or a T cell subset sorted from them (not recorded which). The CDR3 nucleotides read TGTGCCAGCCGGGGGACTTTCCAAGAGACCCAGTACTTC. It encodes CASRGTFQETQYF. The full variable domain, in which reference TRBV5-5 and TRBJ2-5 provide the parts outside the CDR3, is DAGVTQSPTHLIKTRGQQVTLRCSPISGHKSVSWYQQVLGQGPQFIFQYYEKEERGRGNFPDRFSARQFPNYSSELNVNALLLGDSALYLCASRGTFQETQYFGPGTRLLVL.